These 28 T cell receptor beta chains were all obtained from the same sample, sequenced in a study of blood T cell repertoires in COVID-19. Profiled with immunoSEQ multiplex PCR; TCRdb holds only in-frame clones, not every one. The profile shows about 42,000 clones, over 60% of them singletons. Material for sequencing was peripheral blood. These receptors came from a woman in her 70s with acute or convalescent COVID-19.

This chain uses TRBV24-1 with TRBJ2-1; 10 bases are a match to TRBD2. The germline V gene encodes CDR1 KGHDR and CDR2 SFDVKD. Germline trimming cut 1 base from V and 7 bases from J; bases unmatched to any gene: 3. The CDR3 sequence is 15 residues long. The CDR3 region is CATSDLAGGVNEQFF. DNA of the CDR3: TGTGCCACCAGTGATTTAGCGGGAGGGGTTAATGAGCAGTTCTTC.

The table lists this clone with many counts. The chain recombines TRBV6-1 with TRBJ1-1; 8 positions match TRBD1. The CDR3 loop spans 15 amino acids. CDR1 is MNHNS and CDR2 is SASEGT in the germline V gene. The V gene end was trimmed by 3 bases and the J gene end by 2 bases; junction bases not matched to a gene: 5. CDR3 in DNA: TGTGCCAGCAGTGATGGGACAGGTTATAACACTGAAGCTTTCTTT. Protein product: CASSDGTGYNTEAFF.

This clone was counted once. The chain links TRBV7-9 to TRBJ1-2; D possibly corresponds to TRBD1 (5 bases). Germline V gives CDR1 SEHNR, CDR2 FQNEAQ (reference sequence). There are 14 residues in the CDR3. V was pared by 0 bases and J by 2 bases, with 7 bases between. The CDR3 reads CASSLASGNYGYTF. Written as DNA, the CDR3 is TGTGCCAGCAGCTTAGCTTCAGGGAACTATGGCTACACCTTC.

The chain is built from TRBV7-2 and TRBJ2-3; 8 nucleotides align to TRBD2. CDR1 and CDR2 from the germline V gene are SGHTA and FQGNSA. V dropped 2 bases and J dropped 2; count of bases not matched to a gene: 3. This CDR3 region has 15 residues. The CDR3 spells CASSLPSGYTDTQYF. CDR3 in DNA: TGTGCCAGCAGCTTACCTAGCGGGTACACAGATACGCAGTATTTT.

Points on this clone: At one end the junction does not follow the germline gene, possibly because of a read error. The CDR3, as DNA: TGTGCCAGCAGCCAAGGAGCGGCGGCAACTTGCTTC. This codes for CASSQGAAATCF. The rearrangement uses TRBV3-1 (or the pseudogene TRBV3-2) and TRBJ1-2; no clear D. The CDR3 runs 12 residues. The V gene's germline CDR1 is LGHDT and CDR2 YNNKEL (reference sequence).

This sequence joins TRBV30 and TRBJ1-5, with D hard to call. The germline V gene encodes CDR1 GTSNPN and CDR2 SVGIG (reference sequence). This CDR3 comprises 13 residues. V was trimmed by 5 bases and J by 6 bases, leaving 14 bases between them. The CDR3 reads CAWEPGEGQPQHF. CDR3 sequence (DNA): TGTGCCTGGGAACCGGGAGAAGGTCAGCCCCAGCATTTT.

The chain links TRBV3-1 (or the pseudogene TRBV3-2) to TRBJ1-2; D might be TRBD1 (5 bases). The CDR3 length is 15 residues. The germline gives CDR1 LGHDT, CDR2 YNNKEL (reference sequence). Trimming stripped 4 bases from V and 4 bases from J, with 16 bases between. CDR3 protein: CASSPQDNPAYGYTF. The CDR3 bases are TGTGCCAGCAGCCCACAGGACAATCCAGCCTATGGCTACACCTTC.

This clone was found many times. This sequence joins TRBV19 and TRBJ2-2, with TRBD2 matching 10 bases. Per the germline V gene, CDR1 is LNHDA and CDR2 is SQIVND (reference sequence). The ends lost 4 bases at V and 3 bases at J; junction bases unmatched: 5. The CDR3 is 16 residues long. CDR3 in DNA: TGTGCCAGTAGTACCGGGACTAGCGCATACACCGGGGAGCTGTTTTTT. Translating it yields CASSTGTSAYTGELFF.

The V call is TRBV15, the J call TRBJ1-5; possible D gene TRBD1, 5 bases. CDR3 length: 16 residues. V was clipped by 0 bases and J by 2 bases, with 11 bases between them. Germline values: CDR1 LNHNV, CDR2 YYDKDF (reference sequence). The CDR3 DNA reads TGTGCCACCAGCAGAGATCGACAGAATGGCAATCAGCCCCAGCATTTT. Translation gives CATSRDRQNGNQPQHF.

This clone is a singleton in its sample. The chain couples TRBV12-3 or TRBV12-4 to TRBJ1-1, with D uncertain. The germline V and J ends were trimmed by 4 bases and 0 bases, with 6 bases remaining between them. The CDR3 length is 13 residues. CDR3 loop: CASSSNMNTEAFF. In DNA form, the CDR3 reads TGTGCCAGCAGTTCGAACATGAACACTGAAGCTTTCTTT.

The chain uses TRBV9 and TRBJ2-1, with D possibly being TRBD2 (6 bases). Germline loops: CDR1 SGDLS, CDR2 YYNGEE. This CDR3 has 15 amino acids. Trimming cost V 3 bases and J 5 bases, with 15 bases left between them. CDR3 protein: CASSARRAENNEQFF. The CDR3 DNA sequence: TGTGCCAGCAGCGCCCGGAGGGCGGAAAACAATGAGCAGTTCTTC. The whole variable domain, remainder taken from reference TRBV9 and TRBJ2-1, is DSGVTQTPKHLITATGQRVTLRCSPRSGDLSVYWYQQSLDQGLQFLIQYYNGEERAKGNILERFSAQQFPDLHSELNLSSLELGDSALYFCASSARRAENNEQFFGPGTRLTVL.

V usage is TRBV5-4 and J usage is TRBJ1-1; 8 bases fit TRBD1. The CDR3 is 16 amino acids. Looked up from germline, CDR1 is SGHNT and CDR2 is YYREEE (reference sequence). V was clipped by 1 base and J by 8 bases; unmatched bases: 13. The CDR3 loop reads CASSLRGSDRAGEAFF. For the CDR3, the DNA is TGTGCCAGCAGCTTGCGAGGATCGGACAGGGCGGGGGAAGCTTTCTTT.

This clone has a handful of counts. The V and J genes are TRBV19 and TRBJ1-2, with 8 bases lining up with TRBD1. Trimming cost V 6 bases and J 8 bases; bases outside gene matches: 11. CDR3 length: 14 amino acids. Germline V gene lookup returns CDR1 LNHDA and CDR2 SQIVND (reference sequence). CDR3 region: CASSPGDRSPGYTF. In nucleotides, the CDR3 is TGTGCCAGTAGCCCTGGGGACAGGAGCCCAGGCTACACCTTC.

The chain recombines TRBV3-1 (or the pseudogene TRBV3-2) with TRBJ2-7; the match to TRBD2 covers 8 bases. V shed 0 bases and J 4 bases; nucleotides not matched to a gene: 8. Germline V gives CDR1 LGHDT, CDR2 YNNKEL (reference sequence). This CDR3 contains 16 residues. Here the CDR3 reads CASSQERKRGRYEQYF. In DNA, the CDR3 is TGTGCCAGCAGCCAAGAACGGAAGCGGGGGAGATACGAGCAGTACTTC.

The rearrangement joins TRBV14 to TRBJ2-1; D gene uncertain. CDR3 length equals 16 residues. The germline V gene has CDR1 SGHDN and CDR2 FVKESK. Between the trimmed V and J ends, which lost 1 base and 8 bases, there was a span of 18 bases. The CDR3 nucleotides read TGTGCCAGCAGCCAAGCGATGTTAGCCGAGCTCGATGAGCAGTTCTTC. Its translation: CASSQAMLAELDEQFF.

The rearrangement uses TRBV30 and TRBJ2-1; D is perhaps TRBD2 (5 bases). The CDR3 is 14 residues long. The germline V and J ends were trimmed by 3 bases and 4 bases, with 13 bases remaining between them. Germline V gene sequence: CDR1 GTSNPN, CDR2 SVGIG (reference sequence). The CDR3 nucleotides read TGTGCCTGGAGCTACTTGACGGGATACAATGAGCAGTTCTTC. This codes for CAWSYLTGYNEQFF.

V and J are TRBV10-2 and TRBJ2-3; 7 nucleotides agree with TRBD2. CDR1 and CDR2 (germline): WSHSY, SAAADI. With 4 bases clipped from V and 2 bases from J, the junction kept 9 bases outside the gene matches. The CDR3 spans 16 residues. The CDR3 DNA follows: TGCGCCAGCAGTGTTCGTCTAGCGGACCTCACAGATACGCAGTATTTT. It yields the protein CASSVRLADLTDTQYF.

The chain links TRBV10-3 to TRBJ1-3; a weak D match, TRBD1 (6 bases). The V gene's germline CDR1 is ENHRY and CDR2 SYGVKD. Trimming took off 3 bases at V and 0 bases at J, with 9 bases between the two ends. The CDR3 runs to 15 residues. This CDR3 is CAISDRGGSGNTIYF. The CDR3 DNA follows: TGTGCCATCAGTGATAGGGGGGGCTCTGGAAACACCATATATTTT.

The chain couples TRBV28 to TRBJ1-2; D may be TRBD1 (5 bases). The V and J ends lost 6 bases and 6 bases respectively, with 17 bases between them. The germline V gene encodes CDR1 MDHEN and CDR2 SYDVKM. The CDR3 consists of 14 residues. The CDR3 protein is CASRSGWGVDGYTF. DNA of the CDR3: TGTGCCAGCAGATCGGGGTGGGGGGTTGATGGCTACACCTTC.

The genes are TRBV27 and TRBJ1-1; 9 bases agree with TRBD1. J was trimmed by 8 bases and V by 6 bases; bases with no gene match: 7. From germline, CDR1 is MNHEY and CDR2 SMNVEV (reference sequence). The CDR3 contains 13 residues. CDR3 loop: CASRPATGGEAFF. The CDR3 DNA sequence: TGTGCCAGCAGACCAGCGACAGGGGGGGAAGCTTTCTTT.

The rearrangement uses TRBV6-5 and TRBJ1-6, with a tentative D call TRBD1 (5 bases). Trimming took 7 bases from V and 3 from J, leaving 13 bases between them. This CDR3 comprises 15 residues. Germline loops: CDR1 MNHEY, CDR2 SVGAGI. CDR3 nucleotide sequence: TGTGCCAGCACTTTAGGGGTGGGCTATAATTCACCCCTCCACTTT. This translates into CASTLGVGYNSPLHF.

The DNA of the CDR3 is TGTGCCAGCAGTTACGGACAGTATAATGAAAAACTGTTTTTT. Amino acids: CASSYGQYNEKLFF. This chain links TRBV6-5 with TRBJ1-4, with a weak D call TRBD1 (6 bases). The length of the CDR3 is 14 residues. Germline V gene data show CDR1 as MNHEY and CDR2 as SVGAGI. V dropped 2 bases and J dropped 4 bases, with 8 bases sitting between them.

The chain combines TRBV27 with TRBJ1-4; possibly TRBD1 for D (6 bases). CDR3 length equals 14 residues. CDR1 MNHEY and CDR2 SMNVEV come from the germline V gene (reference sequence). V was pared by 4 bases and J by 7 bases, with 13 bases between. Here the CDR3 DNA reads TGTGCCAGCAGTTGGGGCGGACAGCCTGAAAAACTGTTTTTT. Its protein is CASSWGGQPEKLFF.

This clone was detected a few times. CDR3 in DNA: TGTGCCACCAGTGATCGGGACAGTATATCGGAGACCCAGTACTTC. Its translation: CATSDRDSISETQYF. The chain joins TRBV24-1 to TRBJ2-5; 7 bases map to TRBD1. Germline CDR1 and CDR2: KGHDR and SFDVKD. CDR3 length: 15 residues. Trimming took 3 bases from V and 5 from J; bases not matched to a gene: 8.

V and J are TRBV2 and TRBJ2-3; D perhaps matches TRBD1 (6 bases). Germline CDR1 and CDR2: SNHLY and FYNNEI. Trimming removed 2 bases at V and 3 bases at J, with 9 bases between. The CDR3 has 14 residues. CDR3 loop: CASSELTGTDTQYF. The CDR3 DNA follows: TGTGCCAGCAGTGAACTCACAGGGACAGATACGCAGTATTTT. The variable domain in full, with the rest retrieved from reference TRBV2 and TRBJ2-3, is EPEVTQTPSHQVTQMGQEVILRCVPISNHLYFYWYRQILGQKVEFLVSFYNNEISEKSEIFDDQFSVERPDGSNFTLKIRSTKLEDSAMYFCASSELTGTDTQYFGPGTRLTVL.

This chain connects TRBV5-1 to TRBJ1-4; maybe TRBD1 (5 bases). The CDR3 spans 14 residues. Looked up from germline, CDR1 is SGHRS and CDR2 is YFSETQ. The V and J ends lost 5 bases and 2 bases respectively, with 10 bases between them. The CDR3 DNA is TGCGCCAGCAGACGGGGGAACACTAATGAAAAACTGTTTTTT. It encodes CASRRGNTNEKLFF.

This chain links TRBV18 with TRBJ1-2, with 7 bases fitting TRBD1. CDR3 length: 15 amino acids. Germline CDR1 is KGHSH and CDR2 is LQKENI. Germline trimming cut 2 bases from V and 2 bases from J; bases unmatched to any gene: 5. DNA of the CDR3: TGTGCCAGCTCACCATCGACAGGGTCGAACTATGGCTACACCTTC. Its protein is CASSPSTGSNYGYTF. Drawing the rest from reference TRBV18 and TRBJ1-2, the complete variable domain is NAGVMQNPRHLVRRRGQEARLRCSPMKGHSHVYWYRQLPEEGLKFMVYLQKENIIDESGMPKERFSAEFPKEGPSILRIQQVVRGDSAAYFCASSPSTGSNYGYTFGSGTRLTVV.

This clone came up once. The J gene is TRBJ1-5, the V gene TRBV6-2 or TRBV6-3; 8 nucleotides agree with TRBD1. J was trimmed by 6 bases and V by 5 bases; bases with no gene match: 9. Germline V lookup: CDR1 MNHEY, CDR2 SVGEGT. The CDR3 has 15 amino acids. The CDR3 reads CASSPFQGAFQPQHF. The CDR3 bases are TGTGCCAGCAGTCCATTTCAGGGGGCTTTTCAGCCCCAGCATTTT.